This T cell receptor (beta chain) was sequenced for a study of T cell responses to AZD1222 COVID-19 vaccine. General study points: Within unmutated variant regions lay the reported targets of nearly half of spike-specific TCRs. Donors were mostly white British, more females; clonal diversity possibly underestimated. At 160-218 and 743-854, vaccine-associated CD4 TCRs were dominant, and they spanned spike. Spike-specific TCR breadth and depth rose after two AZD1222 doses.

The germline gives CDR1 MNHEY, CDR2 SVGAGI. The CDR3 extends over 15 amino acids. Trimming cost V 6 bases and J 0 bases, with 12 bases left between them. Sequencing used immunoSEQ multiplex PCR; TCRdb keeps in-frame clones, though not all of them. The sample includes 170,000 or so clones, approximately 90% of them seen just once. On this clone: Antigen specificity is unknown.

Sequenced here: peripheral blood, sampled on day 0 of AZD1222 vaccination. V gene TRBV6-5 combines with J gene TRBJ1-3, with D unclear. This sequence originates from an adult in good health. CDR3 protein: CASSPGRVSGNTIYF. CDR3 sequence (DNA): TGTGCCAGCAGCCCGGGTCGGGTCTCTGGAAACACCATATATTTT.